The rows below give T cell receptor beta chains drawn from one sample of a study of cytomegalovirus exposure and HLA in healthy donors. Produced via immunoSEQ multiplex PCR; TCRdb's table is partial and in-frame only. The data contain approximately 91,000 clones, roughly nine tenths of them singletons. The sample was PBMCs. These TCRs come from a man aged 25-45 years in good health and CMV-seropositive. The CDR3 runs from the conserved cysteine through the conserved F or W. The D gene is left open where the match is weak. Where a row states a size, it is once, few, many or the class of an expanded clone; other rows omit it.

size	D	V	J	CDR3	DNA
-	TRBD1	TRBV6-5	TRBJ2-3	CASSYGTGGSTDTQYF	TGTGCCAGCAGTTATGGGACAGGCGGTAGCACAGATACGCAGTATTTT
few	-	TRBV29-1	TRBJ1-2	CSVEDLNRRGGYTF	TGCAGCGTTGAAGATCTTAACAGGAGGGGCGGCTACACCTTC
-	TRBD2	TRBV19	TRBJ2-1	CASSIGGRALNEQFF	TGTGCCAGTAGTATCGGGGGGAGGGCCCTCAATGAGCAGTTCTTC
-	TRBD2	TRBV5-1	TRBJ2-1	CASSLSLAGGRSYNEQFF	TGCGCCAGCAGCTTGAGTCTAGCGGGAGGCCGCTCCTACAATGAGCAGTTCTTC
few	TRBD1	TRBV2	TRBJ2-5	CASSWTGYQETQYF	TGTGCCAGCAGTTGGACAGGGTACCAAGAGACCCAGTACTTC
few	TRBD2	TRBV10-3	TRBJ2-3	CATKGTSGSTDTQYF	TGTGCCACCAAAGGGACTAGCGGGAGCACAGATACGCAGTATTTT
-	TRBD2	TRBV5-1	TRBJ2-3	CASSRTSADTQYF	TGCGCCAGCAGCCGGACTAGCGCAGATACGCAGTATTTT
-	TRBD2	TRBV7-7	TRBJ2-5	CASSLGGTSWETQYF	TGTGCTAGCAGCTTAGGGGGGACTAGTTGGGAGACCCAGTACTTC
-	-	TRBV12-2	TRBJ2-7	CASRLCGAPYEQYF	TGCGCAAGTCGCTTATGTGGGGCCCCCTACGAGCAGTACTTC
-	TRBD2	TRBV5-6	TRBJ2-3	CASSLREGSDTQYF	TGTGCCAGCAGCTTGCGGGAGGGGTCAGATACGCAGTATTTT
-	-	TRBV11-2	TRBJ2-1	CASSPEYFQGEQFF	TGTGCCAGCAGCCCAGAGTATTTTCAGGGTGAGCAGTTCTTC
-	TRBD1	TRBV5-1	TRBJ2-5	CASSLTGDRAETQYF	TGCGCCAGCAGCTTAACAGGGGACCGGGCGGAGACCCAGTACTTC
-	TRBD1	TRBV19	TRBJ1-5	CASSATGQGDQPQHF	TGTGCCAGTAGTGCCACTGGACAGGGTGATCAGCCCCAGCATTTT
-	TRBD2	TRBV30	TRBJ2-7	CACSTGSAGGYEQYF	TGTGCCTGCTCCACAGGTTCTGCGGGGGGTTACGAGCAGTACTTC
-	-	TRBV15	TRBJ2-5	CATSRGQGRQETQYF	TGTGCCACCAGCAGAGGACAAGGAAGGCAAGAGACCCAGTACTTC
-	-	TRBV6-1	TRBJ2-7	CATTYRPGSYEQYF	TGTGCCACCACGTACAGGCCCGGCTCCTACGAGCAGTACTTC
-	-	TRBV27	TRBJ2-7	CASSLRRGRDYEQYF	TGTGCCAGCAGTTTACGCAGGGGTCGGGACTACGAGCAGTACTTC
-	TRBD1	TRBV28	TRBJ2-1	CASSSTGQGRNEQFF	TGTGCCAGCAGCTCGACGGGACAGGGTCGAAATGAGCAGTTCTTC
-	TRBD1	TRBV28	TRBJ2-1	CASSPQTGWDEQFF	TGTGCCAGCAGTCCTCAGACAGGGTGGGATGAGCAGTTCTTC
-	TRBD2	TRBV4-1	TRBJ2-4	CASSQVRLAGPAKNIQYF	TGCGCCAGCAGCCAAGTGCGACTAGCGGGACCAGCCAAAAACATTCAGTACTTC
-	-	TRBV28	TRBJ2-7	CASSFAGAESYEQYF	TGTGCCAGCAGTTTCGCAGGGGCAGAAAGCTACGAGCAGTACTTC
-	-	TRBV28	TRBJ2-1	CASSGSAYNEQFF	TGTGCCAGCAGCGGGAGTGCCTACAATGAGCAGTTCTTC
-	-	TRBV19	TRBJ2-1	CASSPQTVLGEQFF	TGTGCCAGTAGTCCCCAGACTGTGCTCGGTGAGCAGTTCTTC
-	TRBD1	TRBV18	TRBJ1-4	CASSSWTGYTEKLFF	TGTGCCAGCTCATCCTGGACAGGGTATACTGAAAAACTGTTTTTT
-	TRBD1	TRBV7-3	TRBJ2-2	CASSRDRPNTGELFF	TGTGCCAGCAGCCGGGACAGACCGAACACCGGGGAGCTGTTTTTT
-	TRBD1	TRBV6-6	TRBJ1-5	CASSSTGTGNQPQHF	TGTGCCAGCAGCTCGACAGGGACGGGCAATCAGCCCCAGCATTTT
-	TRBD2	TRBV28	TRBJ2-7	CASSDYIAGRNEQYF	TGTGCCAGCAGTGATTACATAGCGGGACGGAACGAGCAGTACTTC
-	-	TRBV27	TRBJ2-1	CASSFGDQRGRGIQFF	TGTGCCAGCAGTTTTGGAGACCAAAGGGGCCGAGGTATTCAGTTCTTC
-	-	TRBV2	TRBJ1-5	CASSEQGIDQPQHF	TGTGCCAGCAGTGAACAGGGAATCGATCAGCCCCAGCATTTT
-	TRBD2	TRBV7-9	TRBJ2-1	CASSFRLAAYNEQFF	TGTGCCAGCAGCTTTAGACTAGCGGCCTACAATGAGCAGTTCTTC
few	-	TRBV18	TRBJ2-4	CASSPRTDTTGGKNIQYF	TGTGCCAGCTCACCCCGGACGGACACCACCGGGGGCAAAAACATTCAGTACTTC
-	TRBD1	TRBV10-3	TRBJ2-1	CAISPGTGARNEQFF	TGTGCCATCAGTCCCGGGACAGGGGCCCGAAATGAGCAGTTCTTC
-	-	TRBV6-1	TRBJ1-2	CASSATGYGYTF	TGTGCCAGCAGTGCCACAGGCTATGGCTACACCTTC
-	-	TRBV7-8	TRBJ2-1	CASSLAQGVEQFF	TGTGCCAGCAGCTTAGCGCAGGGTGTTGAGCAGTTCTTC
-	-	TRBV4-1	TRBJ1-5	CASSQGGEGYSNQPQHF	TGCGCCAGCAGCCAAGGGGGGGAGGGATATAGCAATCAGCCCCAGCATTTT
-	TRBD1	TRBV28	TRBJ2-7	CASSFDRVRLYF	TGTGCCAGCAGTTTTGACAGGGTCAGGTTGTACTTC
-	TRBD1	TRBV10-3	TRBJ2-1	CASLPGQGFNEQFF	TGTGCCAGTCTTCCGGGACAGGGGTTCAATGAGCAGTTCTTC
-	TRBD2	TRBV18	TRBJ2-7	CASSPGTRGYEQYF	TGTGCCAGCTCACCCGGGACTAGGGGCTACGAGCAGTACTTC
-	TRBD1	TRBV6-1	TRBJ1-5	CASRDRDNQPQHF	TGTGCCAGCAGGGACAGGGACAATCAGCCCCAGCATTTT
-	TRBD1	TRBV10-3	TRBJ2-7	CAISVGTGVDEQYF	TGTGCCATCAGTGTTGGGACAGGGGTGGACGAGCAGTACTTC
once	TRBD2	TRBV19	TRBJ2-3	CASSIRLAGDTDTQYF	TGTGCCAGTAGTATCCGGCTAGCGGGGGACACAGATACGCAGTATTTT
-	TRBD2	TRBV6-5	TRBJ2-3	CASGLAGTDTQYF	TGTGCCAGCGGGCTAGCGGGGACAGATACGCAGTATTTT
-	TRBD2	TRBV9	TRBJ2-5	CASSVQEEREDQETQYF	TGTGCCAGCAGCGTACAAGAGGAGCGGGAGGATCAAGAGACCCAGTACTTC
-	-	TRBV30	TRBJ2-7	CAWSMRYEQYF	TGTGCCTGGAGTATGCGGTACGAGCAGTACTTC
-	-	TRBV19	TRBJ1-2	CASKASVYGYTF	TGTGCCAGTAAGGCCAGCGTCTATGGCTACACCTTC
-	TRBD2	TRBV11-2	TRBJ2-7	CASSLGLAGGTSYEQYF	TGTGCCAGCAGCTTAGGACTAGCGGGAGGCACCTCCTACGAGCAGTACTTC
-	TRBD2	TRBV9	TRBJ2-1	CASSARAPGLAGSNEQFF	TGTGCCAGCAGCGCGAGAGCTCCGGGACTAGCGGGGTCCAATGAGCAGTTCTTC
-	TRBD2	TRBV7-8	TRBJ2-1	CASSFTSGRYNEQFF	TGTGCCAGCAGCTTCACTAGCGGGAGATACAATGAGCAGTTCTTC
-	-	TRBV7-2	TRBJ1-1	CASSPTRAKGDTEAFF	TGTGCCAGCAGCCCGACTCGAGCGAAGGGGGACACTGAAGCTTTCTTT
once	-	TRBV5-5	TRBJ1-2	CASSLGGKALYGYTF	TGTGCCAGCAGCTTGGGGGGCAAAGCCTTGTATGGCTACACCTTC
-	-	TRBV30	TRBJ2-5	CAWSVGQGRTQYF	TGTGCCTGGAGTGTTGGCCAGGGGCGGACCCAGTACTTC
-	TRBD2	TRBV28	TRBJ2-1	CASSFSSGRAGRYEQFF	TGTGCCAGCAGTTTTTCTAGTGGGAGGGCCGGGCGGTATGAGCAGTTCTTC
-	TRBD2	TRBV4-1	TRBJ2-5	CASSPRTSGSSTGETQYF	TGCGCCAGCAGCCCCAGGACTAGCGGGAGTAGTACGGGGGAGACCCAGTACTTC
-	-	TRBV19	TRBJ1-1	CASSFDRDSEAFF	TGTGCCAGTAGCTTCGATAGGGACTCTGAAGCTTTCTTT
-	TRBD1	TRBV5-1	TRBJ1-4	CASSLLTGSREKLFF	TGCGCCAGCAGCTTGTTGACAGGGAGCCGAGAAAAACTGTTTTTT
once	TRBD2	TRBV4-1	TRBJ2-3	CASGSLAGTDTQYF	TGCGCCAGCGGGTCTCTAGCGGGCACAGATACGCAGTATTTT
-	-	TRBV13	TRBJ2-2	CASSLSTGELFF	TGTGCCAGCAGCCTCAGCACCGGGGAGCTGTTTTTT
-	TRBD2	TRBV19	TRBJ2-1	CASSIAQREYNEQFF	TGTGCCAGTAGTATTGCCCAGCGGGAGTACAATGAGCAGTTCTTC
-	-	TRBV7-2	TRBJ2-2	CASSLQGQTGELFF	TGTGCCAGCAGCTTACAGGGTCAGACCGGGGAGCTGTTTTTT